This T cell receptor (beta chain) stems from a study of T cell responses to AZD1222 COVID-19 vaccine. V lost 3 bases and J lost 0, with 16 bases in between. CDR3 length: 17 residues. From germline, CDR1 is SGHNT and CDR2 YYREEE (reference sequence). This clone was seen a few times. Assay used: immunoSEQ multiplex PCR; TCRdb lists only in-frame clones, some missing. The data contain some 150,000 clones, over 90% of them singletons. Sequences were derived from peripheral blood, sampled on day 0 of AZD1222 vaccination. This receptor was taken from an adult in good health. The rearrangement links TRBV5-4 to TRBJ1-5; D is undetermined. Here the CDR3 reads CASSSIRPPSSNQPQHF. The DNA of the CDR3 is TGTGCCAGCAGCTCGATTCGGCCCCCGAGTAGCAATCAGCCCCAGCATTTT.